These 27 T cell receptor beta chains share one sample of origin, sequenced in a study of a mutant IDH1 vaccine in newly diagnosed glioma. Clones were sequenced by immunoSEQ multiplex PCR, and TCRdb holds only the in-frame ones, with some missing. Of roughly 86,000 clones in the sample, 80% are singletons; the top ten hold over 6.5%. The time point here: baseline, week 1 (first vaccination visit). Treatment denoted: pre-vaccination baseline after standard-of-care therapy. The specimen comprised PBMCs, sampled from a glioma patient treated with radiotherapy, temozolomide or both. The receptor set was obtained from a man aged 40-55 years with glioma.

In regard to this clone: At one boundary the junction diverges from the germline segment, which might be a read error. The chain couples TRBV5-5 to TRBJ1-2, with TRBD1 identical over 10 bases. Germline CDR1 is SGHKS and CDR2 is YYEKEE (reference sequence). The CDR3 is 16 amino acids. CDR3 DNA: TGTGCCAGCACCTTGGTTGGACAGGGGGATGGCTATGGCTACACCTTC. Residues: CASTLVGQGDGYGYTF.

This chain connects TRBV6-6 to TRBJ1-2, with a possible D match to TRBD1 (6 bases). Trimming shortened V by 2 bases and J by 3 bases, and 10 bases separated the two germline ends. CDR3 size: 14 residues. Germline lookup yields CDR1 MNHNY and CDR2 SVGAGI (reference sequence). The CDR3 region has the DNA TGTGCCAGCAGTTACAGGGGGGTGTACTATGGCTACACCTTC. It yields the protein CASSYRGVYYGYTF.

The gene calls are TRBV5-6 and TRBJ2-1; TRBD1 matches at 9 bases. The CDR3 consists of 16 residues. With 5 bases clipped from V and 3 bases from J, the junction kept 9 bases outside the gene matches. Germline V gene lookup returns CDR1 SGHDT and CDR2 YYEEEE. CDR3 nucleotides: TGTGCCAGCAGACCCTGGGACAGGGTCCTCTACAATGAGCAGTTCTTC. As protein: CASRPWDRVLYNEQFF.

This chain joins TRBV7-2 and TRBJ2-3; TRBD2 agrees at 8 bases. Looked up from germline, CDR1 is SGHTA and CDR2 is FQGNSA. This CDR3 comprises 15 residues. The junction had 3 bases not matched to a gene; V was cut back by 2 bases and J by 2 bases. CDR3 sequence (DNA): TGTGCCAGCAGCTTAAGGACTAGCCTCACAGATACGCAGTATTTT. This translates into CASSLRTSLTDTQYF. Complete variable domain (other parts from reference TRBV7-2 and TRBJ2-3): GAGVSQSPSNKVTEKGKDVELRCDPISGHTALYWYRQSLGQGLEFLIYFQGNSAPDKSGLPSDRFSAERTGGSVSTLTIQRTQQEDSAVYLCASSLRTSLTDTQYFGPGTRLTVL.

J is TRBJ2-1 and V is TRBV27, with 8 bases that match TRBD2. Per the germline V gene, CDR1 is MNHEY and CDR2 is SMNVEV (reference sequence). The CDR3 totals 16 residues. With 1 base clipped from V and 9 bases from J, the junction kept 11 bases outside the gene matches. This CDR3 is CASSLWGAGLGSEQFF. CDR3 sequence (DNA): TGTGCCAGCAGTTTATGGGGGGCGGGACTAGGCAGTGAGCAGTTCTTC.

The chain carries TRBV4-3 and TRBJ2-5, with 9 bases fitting TRBD1. The J call is doubtful: the DNA matches TRBJ2-7 better. The CDR3 runs to 14 residues. CDR1 LGHNA and CDR2 YSLEER come from the germline V gene. In nucleotides, the CDR3 is TGCGCCAGCAGCCTTTGGGACAGGGCGTACGAGCAGTACTTC. This translates into CASSLWDRAYEQYF.

The chain recombines TRBV11-2 with TRBJ1-1; 7 bases are shared with TRBD1. After removal of 0 bases from V and 7 bases from J, the junction contained 5 bases not matched to a gene. The CDR3 extends over 14 amino acids. The germline CDR1 and CDR2 sequences are SGHAT and FQNNGV. CDR3 nucleotide sequence: TGTGCCAGCAGCTTAGATTTGGACAGGCTTGAAGCTTTCTTT. Translation gives CASSLDLDRLEAFF.

CDR3 nucleotide sequence: TGTGCCAGTAGTAGATTAGCGGGAGAGGAGACGCAGTATTTT. It yields the protein CASSRLAGEETQYF. This chain connects TRBV19 to TRBJ2-3; 9 bases are a match to TRBD2. J gave up 9 bases and V 4 bases, and 8 bases lay outside the gene matches. CDR1 is LNHDA, CDR2 SQIVND, per germline (reference sequence). This CDR3 is built from 14 residues.

The chain recombines TRBV5-6 with TRBJ2-6; D is perhaps TRBD1 (6 bases). The CDR3 is 16 residues long. Germline assignment: CDR1 SGHDT and CDR2 YYEEEE. Trimming removed 2 bases at V and 3 bases at J, with 12 bases between. DNA of the CDR3: TGTGCCAGCAGCTTTGGGGGCGGCTTTGGGGCCAACGTCCTGACTTTC. It translates to CASSFGGGFGANVLTF.

In its sample, this clone was seen once. In DNA form, the CDR3 reads TGTGCCAGCAGCTCGGGAGACAGTCAAGAGACCCAGTACTTC. It yields the protein CASSSGDSQETQYF. V gene TRBV5-6 combines with J gene TRBJ2-5; weak D call: TRBD2 (6 bases). V lost 3 bases and J lost 2, with 11 bases in between. Germline V gene lookup returns CDR1 SGHDT and CDR2 YYEEEE. The CDR3 has 14 amino acids.

The chain carries TRBV6-5 and TRBJ2-7; 8 nucleotides line up with TRBD1. V was clipped by 5 bases and J by 5 bases; unmatched bases: 8. CDR1 and CDR2 (germline): MNHEY, SVGAGI. This CDR3 has 14 amino acids. In nucleotides, the CDR3 is TGTGCCAGCAGTCCGGGACAGGCTCCTCACGAGCAGTACTTC. Protein product: CASSPGQAPHEQYF.

Concerning this clone: Compared with germline, one end of the junction differs, possibly owing to a read error. This rearrangement joins TRBV15 to TRBJ1-3; D remains unclear. CDR1 LNHNV and CDR2 YYDKDF come from the germline V gene (reference sequence). The CDR3 totals 15 residues. This CDR3 is CATSGEGSSGNTIYF. In DNA, the CDR3 is TGTGCCACCAGCGGAGAAGGTAGCTCTGGAAACACCATATATTTT.

J is TRBJ2-5 and V is TRBV7-9, with 12 bases aligning to TRBD2. J was trimmed by 4 bases and V by 4 bases; bases with no gene match: 4. Germline loops: CDR1 SEHNR, CDR2 FQNEAQ (reference sequence). This CDR3 is built from 15 residues. The CDR3 here is CASSSSGGAGETQYF. The CDR3 bases are TGTGCCAGCAGCTCTAGCGGGGGGGCAGGAGAGACCCAGTACTTC.

The chain joins TRBV21-1 to TRBJ2-1; the table's D gene call, TRBD1, was not cross checked with the DNA. TRBV21-1 corresponds to a pseudogene. The CDR3 length is 21 residues. The CDR3 protein is CASSTPGPWDRVLEFYNEQFF. The CDR3 DNA sequence: TGTGCCAGCAGCACACCCGGTCCGTGGGACAGGGTCCTCGAGTTTTACAATGAGCAGTTCTTC.

This chain links TRBV5-6 with TRBJ2-3; 7 bases are a match to TRBD1. The ends lost 3 bases at V and 4 bases at J; junction bases unmatched: 8. Germline-derived CDR1 and CDR2 are SGHDT and YYEEEE. The CDR3 consists of 15 residues. The CDR3: CASSSYRGGSDTQYF. CDR3 bases: TGTGCCAGCAGCTCTTACAGGGGCGGCTCAGATACGCAGTATTTT.

The chain is built from TRBV19 and TRBJ2-1, with TRBD2 matching 9 bases. Germline V gene lookup returns CDR1 LNHDA and CDR2 SQIVND (reference sequence). The CDR3 is 16 residues long. Losses at the gene ends were 2 bases for V and 5 bases for J; bases not matched to a gene: 7. Here the CDR3 DNA reads TGTGCCAGTAGTATATCTTCCGGGACTAGCAACAATGAGCAGTTCTTC. Its protein is CASSISSGTSNNEQFF.

This clone was counted a single time. V and J are TRBV27 and TRBJ2-7, with 7 positions matching TRBD1. The V and J ends lost 8 bases and 0 bases, in that order; junction bases with no gene match: 4. Germline values: CDR1 MNHEY, CDR2 SMNVEV (reference sequence). This CDR3 contains 13 residues. This chain's CDR3 is CASGRDSSYEQYF. The CDR3 DNA is TGTGCCAGCGGCCGGGACAGCTCCTACGAGCAGTACTTC.

This clone was seen a few times. The V and J genes are TRBV11-2 and TRBJ1-1; weak D call: TRBD1 (5 bases). The V gene's germline CDR1 is SGHAT and CDR2 FQNNGV. V lost 2 bases, J lost 5 bases, and 12 bases lay in between. The CDR3 is made up of 14 amino acids. The CDR3, as DNA: TGTGCCAGCAGCTTACCGGGGGGAGCAACTGAAGCTTTCTTT. Amino acid sequence: CASSLPGGATEAFF.

This clone has only a few counts. The sample contains more than one DNA sequence encoding this CDR3. For the CDR3, the DNA is TGTGCCAGCAGCTTGGACCACACAGATACGCAGTATTTT. Translated, it gives CASSLDHTDTQYF. V gene TRBV5-6 combines with J gene TRBJ2-3; the D is unclear. Germline CDR1 reads SGHDT; CDR2 reads YYEEEE. This CDR3 contains 13 residues. Deletions cut 0 bases from V and 2 bases from J, with 4 bases between.

This clone was counted once. The V and J genes are TRBV18 and TRBJ1-4, with D hard to call. CDR3 size: 16 residues. The V and J ends lost 2 bases and 3 bases respectively, with 13 bases between them. CDR1 and CDR2 from the germline V gene are KGHSH and LQKENI. CDR3 nucleotide sequence: TGTGCCAGCTCACCAGGCGGGAAAACGGCTAATGAAAAACTGTTTTTT. It yields the protein CASSPGGKTANEKLFF.

The chain couples TRBV19 to TRBJ1-2; D is perhaps TRBD1 (5 bases). The CDR3 spans 14 residues. The V end was cut by 6 bases, the J end by 1 base, with 12 bases between. Looked up from germline, CDR1 is LNHDA and CDR2 is SQIVND (reference sequence). The CDR3 nucleotides read TGTGCCAGTAGCCCCCTGGGGGATAACTATGGCTACACCTTC. Amino acids: CASSPLGDNYGYTF.

The V gene is TRBV10-1, the J gene TRBJ2-7; 7 bases fit TRBD1. CDR3 size: 15 residues. V trimming: 2 bases; J trimming: 4 bases; junction bases outside the gene matches: 8. The germline gives CDR1 WNHNN, CDR2 SYGVQD (reference sequence). The CDR3: CASSEVRTGAYEQYF. The CDR3 DNA reads as TGCGCCAGCAGTGAGGTCCGGACAGGAGCTTACGAGCAGTACTTC.

The chain is built from TRBV7-9 and TRBJ1-1, with D uncertain. Trimming cost V 1 base and J 7 bases, with 7 bases left between them. Germline CDR1 reads SEHNR; CDR2 reads FQNEAQ (reference sequence). The CDR3 totals 12 residues. The CDR3 DNA sequence: TGTGCCAGCAGCTTAGGTGCCTTTGAAGCTTTCTTT. Encoded protein: CASSLGAFEAFF.

The genes are TRBV5-1 and TRBJ2-2, with TRBD2 identical over 15 bases. The CDR3 length is 17 residues. Trimming took 4 bases from V and 7 from J; bases not matched to a gene: 8. Germline V lookup: CDR1 SGHRS, CDR2 YFSETQ. Written as DNA, the CDR3 is TGCGCCAGCAGCCCCGGACTAGCGGGGGGGCCGGGCGGGGAGCTGTTTTTT. Protein: CASSPGLAGGPGGELFF.

The V call is TRBV4-2, the J call TRBJ1-2, with D unresolved. Germline V lookup: CDR1 LGHNA, CDR2 YNFKEQ. V was trimmed by 1 base and J by 8 bases, leaving 11 bases between them. CDR3 size: 13 residues. The CDR3 sequence: CASSQGDTGGYTF. CDR3 DNA sequence: TGTGCCAGCAGCCAAGGAGACACTGGCGGCTACACCTTC.

There are a few counts of this clone. This chain connects TRBV4-2 to TRBJ1-1; no reliable D call. Trimming pared 2 bases from V and 0 bases from J, leaving 7 bases between. CDR1 LGHNA and CDR2 YNFKEQ come from the germline V gene. The CDR3 extends over 14 amino acids. The CDR3 nucleotides read TGTGCCAGCAGCCAACAAGGCCTGAACACTGAAGCTTTCTTT. It codes for CASSQQGLNTEAFF.

This rearrangement joins TRBV6-5 to TRBJ2-7; tentatively, D is TRBD1 (6 bases). Trimming removed 4 bases at V and 3 bases at J, with 10 bases between. The CDR3 covers 13 residues. Germline V gives CDR1 MNHEY, CDR2 SVGAGI. This chain's CDR3 is CASSFYRDYEQYF. DNA of the CDR3: TGTGCCAGCAGTTTTTACAGGGACTACGAGCAGTACTTC.